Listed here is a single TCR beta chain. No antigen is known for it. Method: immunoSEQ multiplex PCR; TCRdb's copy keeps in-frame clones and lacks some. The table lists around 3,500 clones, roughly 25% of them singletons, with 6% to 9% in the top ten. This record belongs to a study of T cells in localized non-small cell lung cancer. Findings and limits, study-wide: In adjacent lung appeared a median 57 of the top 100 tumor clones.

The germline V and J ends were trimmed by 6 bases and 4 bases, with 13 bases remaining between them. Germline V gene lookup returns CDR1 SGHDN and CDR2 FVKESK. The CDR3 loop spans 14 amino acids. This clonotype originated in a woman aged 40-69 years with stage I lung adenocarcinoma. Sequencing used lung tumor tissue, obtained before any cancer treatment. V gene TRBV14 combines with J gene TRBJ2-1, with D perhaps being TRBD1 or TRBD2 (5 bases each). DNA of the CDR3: TGTGCCAGCAGGGATGTGGGACCGTACAATGAGCAGTTCTTC. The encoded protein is CASRDVGPYNEQFF.